Listed here are 11 T cell receptor beta chains from one sample, sequenced in a study of blood T cell repertoires in COVID-19 (dated by TCRdb to 2019 to 2021). The library came from the immunoSEQ multiplex PCR assay. Sourced from immuneACCESS, this table was stored by TCRdb with only in-frame sequences that have V and J called. A share of the clones is absent; for the studies checked, an unresolved V gene accounts for under half, and the remainder has no known explanation. The sample table lists hundreds of thousands of clones, 91% of them with a count of one. The leading ten clones occupy around 3.5% of the sample. The sample consisted of peripheral blood. The source of these receptors is a young woman who had recovered from COVID-19.

The chain links TRBV6-5 to TRBJ1-2; D may be TRBD1 (5 bases). This CDR3 comprises 14 residues. Per germline, CDR1 MNHEY and CDR2 SVGAGI. Deletions cut 3 bases from V and 7 bases from J, with 15 bases between. CDR3 loop: CASSYRKGSAGYTF. The CDR3 coding sequence is TGTGCCAGCAGTTATCGTAAGGGGTCGGCTGGCTACACCTTC.

V gene TRBV12-3 or TRBV12-4 combines with J gene TRBJ1-2; D perhaps matches TRBD1 (6 bases). The CDR3 is 13 amino acids. Trimming stripped 5 bases from V and 6 bases from J, with 13 bases between. CDR3 nucleotide sequence: TGTGCCAGCAGTCTCCGGGACACCGATGGCTACACCTTC. It translates to CASSLRDTDGYTF.

This clone showed up just once. This rearrangement joins TRBV2 to TRBJ2-7, with D perhaps TRBD1 (6 bases). The germline CDR1 and CDR2 sequences are SNHLY and FYNNEI. V lost 3 bases to trimming and J lost 0 bases, with 6 bases between them. The CDR3 is made up of 13 amino acids. In nucleotides, the CDR3 is TGTGCCAGCAGTGACAGGGGCTCCTACGAGCAGTACGTC. Translating it yields CASSDRGSYEQYV.

This sequence joins TRBV5-6 and TRBJ2-7, with 11 bases aligning to TRBD2. The CDR3 totals 15 residues. Trimming at V came to 2 bases and at J to 2 bases, leaving 3 bases not matched to a gene. In germline, CDR1 is SGHDT, CDR2 YYEEEE. CDR3 DNA: TGTGCCAGCAGCTTAACTAGCGGGAGTACCTACGAGCAGTACGTC. This codes for CASSLTSGSTYEQYV.

The chain links TRBV10-2 to TRBJ2-2; D may be TRBD2 (6 bases). From germline, CDR1 is WSHSY and CDR2 SAAADI. The CDR3 loop spans 17 amino acids. V lost 2 bases and J 6 bases, leaving 19 bases between the germline ends. CDR3 bases: TGCGCCAGCAGTGAGAGGAGGGGTAGTCAGTTTTCCGGGGAGCTGTTTTTT. Translation gives CASSERRGSQFSGELFF.

The chain carries TRBV27 and TRBJ1-6; no clear D gene. V dropped 3 bases and J dropped 12 bases, with 9 bases sitting between them. CDR1 is MNHEY and CDR2 is SMNVEV in the germline V gene (reference sequence). The length of the CDR3 is 12 residues. This CDR3 is CASSFASRPLHF. CDR3 sequence (DNA): TGTGCCAGCAGTTTCGCGTCTAGACCCCTCCACTTT.

The V gene is TRBV30, the J gene TRBJ1-1, with D perhaps matching TRBD1 (5 bases). V dropped 5 bases and J dropped 11 bases, with 15 bases sitting between them. This CDR3 region has 11 residues. CDR1 GTSNPN and CDR2 SVGIG come from the germline V gene (reference sequence). The CDR3 loop reads CAWGALPIAFF. Here the CDR3 DNA reads TGTGCCTGGGGGGCCCTGCCGATTGCTTTCTTT.

The chain has TRBV5-5 and TRBJ1-2; TRBD1 matches 8 bases. With V trimmed by 6 bases and J by 1 base, 11 bases remained unmatched. Germline CDR1 is SGHKS and CDR2 is YYEKEE (reference sequence). The CDR3 runs 16 residues. In DNA, the CDR3 is TGTGCCAGCACGCCCCTCGGGACAGGTTATAACTATGGCTACACCTTC. Its protein is CASTPLGTGYNYGYTF.

The chain combines TRBV7-9 with TRBJ1-6; TRBD1 matches at 7 bases. V lost 5 bases, J lost 7 bases, and 5 bases stayed unmatched. The CDR3 length is 14 residues. The germline V gene has CDR1 SEHNR and CDR2 FQNEAQ (reference sequence). CDR3 in DNA: TGTGCCAGCAGCCTCACAGGGGACAATTCACCCCTCCACTTT. Amino acid sequence: CASSLTGDNSPLHF.

The J gene is TRBJ2-5, the V gene TRBV29-1; no clear D gene. This CDR3 comprises 12 residues. Germline assignment: CDR1 SQVTM and CDR2 ANQGSEA. The ends were cut back, 4 bases at V and 5 bases at J, with 11 bases in the middle. This CDR3 reads CSVVRLVETQYF. CDR3 in DNA: TGCAGCGTTGTCCGGCTAGTGGAGACCCAGTACTTC.

The CDR3 sequence is CASSRGQGNTEAFF. The CDR3, as DNA: TGCGCCAGCAGCAGGGGACAGGGAAACACTGAAGCTTTCTTT. The chain couples TRBV5-1 to TRBJ1-1, with TRBD1 identical over 9 bases. The CDR3 length is 14 residues. The germline V gene has CDR1 SGHRS and CDR2 YFSETQ. V lost 4 bases, J lost 2 bases, and 3 bases stayed unmatched.